The source of this T cell receptor (beta chain) is a study of cytomegalovirus exposure and HLA in healthy donors (dated by TCRdb to 2015 to 2018). Study-wide context: An earlier analysis of roughly 630 of the donors reported 250 to 300 Gb of sequence data and approximately 110 million unique TCR beta sequences from 150 million to 200 million T cells. An early release that covered fewer than 750 HLA-typed donors contained approximately 320 gigabases of sequencing data and tens of millions of unique TCR sequences. Of the roughly 400 genotyped donors, roughly 80% were placed in the genetic ancestry cluster associated with self-reported Caucasian donors. The study aimed to test whether cataloging public T cell receptors could reveal signatures of past pathogen exposure. The T cell repertoires of roughly 660 subjects were profiled by immunosequencing and related to cytomegalovirus serostatus. A separate validation cohort of 90 to 150 different subjects was used in addition to the 666-subject first cohort. To predict cytomegalovirus infection status, the study combined high-throughput TCR immunosequencing, statistical association of individual TCRs with disease status, and machine learning. In a later analysis, previously published TCR beta repertoires from 670 or so donors were re-analyzed and high-resolution HLA genotyping was added so that TCR occurrence patterns could be studied. In the later analysis, no new phenotypic data were used to find candidate immune exposures; instead, reliance was placed on TCR beta sequences and their occurrence across donors. An earlier analysis of several hundred of the donors applied high-throughput TCR beta sequencing to assess whether each TCR beta V gene segment acted as functional or pseudogenic. Donor age, sex, ethnicity and CMV serostatus were compiled alongside the repertoire data. A later genetic analysis took genome-wide SNP genotypes for about three fifths of the roughly 670 donors and used that subset as a discovery cohort. Every repertoire in the discovery cohort had been generated on one and the same sequencing platform. HLA typing included class I and class II loci at four-digit resolution. The number of donors typed differed by locus, with about 629-640 for A, B, C, DRB1 and DQB1, around 500 for DQA1, over 600 for DPA1, and some 450 for DPB1. Several DR-DQ haplotypes were handled as single units for association and clustering, since linkage in the cohort was strong. Among roughly 400 genotyped donors of the cohort, an average of approximately 220,000 unique TCR beta nucleotide sequences was sequenced per donor, of which 15% to 20% were non-productive. What the authors observed across the whole study: A further reported finding was that TCR beta sequences accurately predicted the HLA-A and HLA-B alleles for most subjects in the first cohort. Most CMV-associated TCR beta chains appeared to be HLA-restricted in a later analysis, and the HLA associations seemed to be driven largely by CMV exposure. Most TCR sequences were observed very rarely across donors, whereas some public TCRs were present in many individuals. In a later analysis, HLA-associated TCR beta chains showed more clonal expansion and lower generation probabilities than non-associated chains that were equally common. In a later genetic analysis, fewer N-insertions in productive TCRs were reported among donors in an Asian-associated ancestry cluster than the roughly 700-donor mean. This cohort had only TCR beta chains sequenced, and the lack of alpha or paired-chain data limited which features could be detected. A few of the identified cytomegalovirus-associated TCR beta chains were confirmed in vitro to be specific for cytomegalovirus antigens. When HLA alleles, especially DR and DQ, strongly co-occurred, attributing TCR associations to individual alleles was difficult. Linkage disequilibrium might explain the correlated functional status among segregating V segments, but an unknown experimental factor could not be ruled out. An association between a missense DCLRE1C variant and V-gene and J-gene trimming of TCR beta chains was found in a later genetic analysis and replicated in an independent cohort. Some IMGT-functional V segments, including TRBV6-2 and TRBV6-3, could not be told apart with the 87-base-pair reads, so those segments were excluded. In a later analysis, several top co-occurrence clusters were reported to appear linked to parvovirus B19, influenza, CMV and Epstein-Barr virus. Cytomegalovirus status was reported to be diagnosed by the classifier with high specificity and sensitivity in both the original and validation cohorts. Some 16 rarely observed V segments, including chromosome 9 orphons, were excluded from the earlier analysis of approximately 500 of the donors because counts were too low. CMV serostatus was the only immune exposure information available for the cohort. Because HLA typing was missing for some donors at each locus, association tests included only the typed subset. Presence/absence analyses assumed roughly uniform sequencing depth across donors, an assumption that may not hold. In an earlier analysis of 450 to 750 of the donors, most TCR beta V segments appeared in productive rearrangements about 87% or about 30% of the time, broadly matching IMGT annotations. According to the authors, the approach could potentially be generalized to other disease states and immunological phenotypes. A group of highly shared sequence variants was considered likely to be a technical artifact of the sequencing pipeline. In a later analysis, TCR association rates were found to vary across HLA loci, with the most associated TCRs seen for DRB1 alleles and the fewest for HLA-C alleles. Specific HLA alleles were associated with 15,000 to 20,000 TCR beta sequences at a false discovery rate of 0.05 in a later analysis. In the study, around 150 TCR beta chains were listed as associated with cytomegalovirus.

Regarding this clone: The specificity of this receptor is unknown. The sample holds no much larger clone one base away, and base qualities are not on file.

The library was obtained by the immunoSEQ multiplex PCR assay. For the multiplex PCR, a mixture combining 60 forward primers for TCR Vbeta segments and 13 reverse primers for TCR Jbeta segments was used. The CDR3 region of rearranged TCR beta genes was amplified from genomic DNA with a multiplex PCR assay. The amplified TCR beta libraries were sequenced on the Illumina HiSeq System as 87-base-pair reads. Per the authors' processing: In a later analysis, tens of millions of unique TCR beta chains were counted across the 500 to 850 repertoires, and about 10 million of these chains were shared by at least two donors. To remove PCR and sequencing errors, raw reads were error-corrected and collapsed into unique sequences using a nearest-neighbor algorithm that merged closely related sequences. V, D and J gene segments were assigned by aligning CDR3 sequences to IMGT reference sequences. Each retained sequence needed at least a six-nucleotide match to both a V gene segment and a J gene segment. Rearrangements were called productive when the CDR3 lacked stop codons and stayed in frame with V and J; all others were non-productive. Following IMGT convention, CDR3 was defined as the stretch from the second conserved V-encoded cysteine to the conserved J-encoded phenylalanine. In an earlier analysis of roughly 610 of the donors, sequences lacking an unambiguous match to a single V gene segment were excluded. In an earlier analysis of some 590 of the donors, V segments were called functional above 56.7% productive rearrangements and were called segregating when the between-donor standard deviation exceeded 5%. A statistical classification framework was built to diagnose cytomegalovirus status from the catalog of TCR beta chain sequences. In a later analysis, V and J genes were assigned by comparing TCR nucleotide sequences against IMGT/GENE-DB human TR gene sequences. Using the TCRdist pipeline, a later analysis assigned CDR3 sequences along with most-parsimonious VDJ recombination scenarios. In a later analysis, each TCR beta chain was defined by its CDR3 amino acid sequence together with its V-gene family, and reads lacking a unique V-gene family were excluded. As a way to deal with suspected cross-contamination and a sequencing artifact, a later analysis dropped 592 nucleotide sequences that were highly shared and had low generation probability. A later analysis calculated a clonal expansion index for each public chain from normalized within-repertoire ranks of inferred template counts. In a later analysis, generation probabilities were computed with a VDJ recombination model fitted to out-of-frame rearrangements, and the resulting probabilities were checked against IGoR. Hypergeometric tests were used in a later analysis to score TCR-TCR, TCR-HLA and TCR-CMV co-occurrence, with a repertoire-size bias correction applied to the TCR pairs. A later analysis estimated false discovery rates by permuting HLA or CMV assignments 20 times. A later analysis grouped co-occurring TCRs with DBSCAN, adding TCRdist sequence similarity when clustering within HLA-allele-positive subsets. Co-occurrence clustering excluded repertoires with fewer than 30,000 or more than 120,000 public chains, plus five with anomalous nucleotide sharing. What TCRdb holds here is the immuneACCESS table cut down to in-frame rearrangements. Part of the clones is not present; checked against another copy, under half of the missing clones reflect an unresolved V gene, and the others are unexplained. The V and J calls and clone size come from that table; D and trimming were worked out from the DNA. The sample contains about 210,000 clones, around four fifths of them found a single time. About 0.45% of the sample belongs to the ten largest clones.

The cohort consisted of 666 healthy bone marrow donors. At the time of sampling, all cohort members were nominally healthy, though unrecorded immune exposures were likely present. The donor tested CMV seronegative and was one of the 352 seronegative cohort members. Each donor provided a peripheral blood sample, and peripheral blood mononuclear cells were used for TCR beta sequencing. The Qiagen DNeasy Blood Extraction Kit was used to extract genomic DNA from the blood cell samples. Counted from cysteine to phenylalanine, this CDR3 has 14 amino acids. The kept DNA is CDR3 alone, 42 bases in frame from the first base. The junction carries 14 bases between V and J, which are trimmed by 4 bases and 5 bases respectively. Reading the germline V gene gives CDR1 SGHVS and CDR2 FQNEAQ.

Input material: PBMCs. The TCR sequence derives from a boy aged 5-17 years in good health and CMV-seronegative. This sequence uses TRBV7-8 and TRBJ1-2; the best D guess is TRBD1, with 6 bases matching. CDR3 reads: CASSSGGQLYGYTF. The nucleotide sequence reads as follows: TGTGCCAGCAGCTCCGGTGGACAGTTATATGGCTACACCTTC.